This T cell receptor (beta chain) was sequenced during a study of read filtering for tumor transcriptome and immune sequencing. Whole-study context: Among patients, some 17 were male and around 13 female, aged about 40 to 90 (mean approximately 60). IR-seq gave about 4.05 to 11 million TCR reads per sample; RNA-seq gave roughly 80 to 1,300.

At the time of active disease, bone marrow was collected from every patient. After removal of 5 bases from V and 4 bases from J, the junction contained 6 bases not matched to a gene. Germline V gene data show CDR1 as SGHDN and CDR2 as FVKESK. The CDR3 runs 16 residues. This clonotype was detected many times. Molecular barcoded adaptors covering alpha/delta and beta/gamma chains were used on approximately 440 ng RNA. TCRdb recomputed calls from the reads with MiXCR, one row per CDR3 protein. The data hold around 130,000 distinct CDR3 sequences, with less than 15% observed a single time. The gene calls are TRBV14 and TRBJ2-1; 12 nucleotides match TRBD2. The sequencing sample was made of a population of CD138-negative cells sorted from bone marrow. This TCR was sampled from a donor aged 40 or over with multiple myeloma. The CDR3 DNA reads as TGTGCCAGCAGCTCCCCGGGACTAGCGGGTTACAATGAGCAGTTCTTC. This gives the protein CASSSPGLAGYNEQFF.